This T cell receptor beta chain appears in the sequencing data of a study of blood T cell repertoires in COVID-19. Study-wide context: Donors in the United States, Italy and Spain gave samples during acute or convalescent COVID-19.

Patients at the Seattle site were enrolled during active infection and followed longitudinally. Measured with immunoSEQ multiplex PCR; TCRdb has only the in-frame clones, and not every one. The repertoire consists of some 200,000 clones, with roughly 81% occurring once and the leading ten covering around 12%. Germline lookup yields CDR1 MGHRA and CDR2 YSYEKL. Trimming took off 1 base at V and 2 bases at J, with 8 bases between the two ends. The CDR3 has 14 amino acids. The source is a woman older than 75 with COVID-19, enrolled during active disease. The chain carries TRBV4-1 and TRBJ1-2; D is uncertain. The material sequenced was peripheral blood. DNA of the CDR3: TGCGCCAGCAGCCAAGCCCAGGTCAACTATGGCTACACCTTC. It specifies CASSQAQVNYGYTF.